The 15 T cell receptor beta chains listed next were all sequenced from one sample in a study of T cell responses to AZD1222 COVID-19 vaccine. Measured with immunoSEQ multiplex PCR; TCRdb has only the in-frame clones, and not every one. The sample comprises 120,000 or so clones, approximately 91% of which are singletons, and about 29% rests with the top ten. The material was peripheral blood, obtained on day 0 of AZD1222 vaccination. Receptors were obtained from an adult in good health.

The gene calls are TRBV27 and TRBJ2-7; D is unclear. Trimming shortened V by 6 bases and J by 0 bases, and 12 bases separated the two germline ends. Germline V gene lookup returns CDR1 MNHEY and CDR2 SMNVEV (reference sequence). This CDR3 is 14 amino acids long. The CDR3 bases are TGTGCCAGCAGGCTTCAGGAAACCTCCTACGAGCAGTACTTC. It specifies CASRLQETSYEQYF.

This chain uses TRBV7-9 with TRBJ1-3; D is possibly TRBD1 (5 bases). This CDR3 has 16 amino acids. Trimming took off 1 base at V and 3 bases at J, with 13 bases between the two ends. Germline CDR1 reads SEHNR; CDR2 reads FQNEAQ (reference sequence). For the CDR3, the DNA is TGTGCCAGCAGCTTAGATGTCCAGGGATTTGGAAACACCATATATTTT. The encoded protein is CASSLDVQGFGNTIYF.

The genes are TRBV20-1 and TRBJ1-1; D unresolved. This CDR3 is built from 11 residues. Germline CDR1 reads DFQATT; CDR2 reads SNEGSKA (reference sequence). Trimming left V 2 bases short and J 1 base short, with 2 bases between. The CDR3 DNA reads TGCAGTGCTAGACCGAACACTGAAGCTTTCTTT. Translating gives CSARPNTEAFF.

The chain employs TRBV27 and TRBJ1-6; possibly TRBD1 for D (6 bases). The CDR3 length is 17 residues. In germline, CDR1 is MNHEY, CDR2 SMNVEV (reference sequence). Trimming left V 5 bases short and J 0 bases short, with 14 bases between. The CDR3 spells CASSVDRLSSYNSPLHF. The CDR3 DNA follows: TGTGCCAGCAGTGTCGACAGGCTGAGCTCCTATAATTCACCCCTCCACTTT.

This clone was detected a few times. Here the CDR3 DNA reads TGTGCCAGCAGCTTAGAAGCAGGGCTGCACTATGGCTACACCTTC. Encoded protein: CASSLEAGLHYGYTF. The chain employs TRBV11-2 and TRBJ1-2; maybe TRBD1 (5 bases). Trimming removed 0 bases at V and 3 bases at J, with 11 bases between. The germline V gene has CDR1 SGHAT and CDR2 FQNNGV. The CDR3 has 15 residues.

V is TRBV2 and J is TRBJ2-1; tentatively, D is TRBD2 (5 bases). CDR1 is SNHLY and CDR2 is FYNNEI in the germline V gene. The ends were cut back, 4 bases at V and 1 base at J, with 11 bases in the middle. This CDR3 has 15 residues. The CDR3: CASSAFSGSYNEQFF. The CDR3 coding sequence is TGTGCCAGCAGTGCTTTCAGCGGTTCCTACAATGAGCAGTTCTTC.

The rearrangement links TRBV7-3 to TRBJ2-5; 14 bases align to TRBD2. CDR1 and CDR2 from the germline V gene are SGHTA and FQGTGA. CDR3 length: 19 residues. Trimming took 1 base from V and 4 from J; bases not matched to a gene: 11. The CDR3 loop is CASSLRGETSGRAGETQYF. The CDR3 DNA is TGTGCCAGCAGCTTAAGGGGCGAGACTAGCGGGAGGGCGGGAGAGACCCAGTACTTC. The complete variable domain, with remaining parts taken from reference TRBV7-3 and TRBJ2-5, reads GAGVSQTPSNKVTEKGKYVELRCDPISGHTALYWYRQSLGQGPEFLIYFQGTGAADDSGLPNDRFFAVRPEGSVSTLKIQRTERGDSAVYLCASSLRGETSGRAGETQYFGPGTRLLVL.

The chain employs TRBV19 and TRBJ2-7; tentative D call: TRBD1 (5 bases). Germline CDR1 reads LNHDA; CDR2 reads SQIVND (reference sequence). The CDR3 has 14 amino acids. The germline V and J ends were trimmed by 7 bases and 7 bases, with 20 bases remaining between them. This CDR3 reads CASNTGQGSREQYF. CDR3 DNA sequence: TGTGCCAGTAATACTGGACAAGGTTCAAGGGAGCAGTACTTC.

V gene TRBV18 combines with J gene TRBJ1-1; the match to TRBD1 covers 11 bases. V lost 3 bases to trimming and J lost 6 bases; unmatched junction nucleotides: 0. CDR1 and CDR2 (germline): KGHSH, LQKENI. The CDR3 runs 13 residues. CDR3: CASSPGQGAEAFF. CDR3 coding DNA: TGTGCCAGCTCACCGGGACAGGGGGCTGAAGCTTTCTTT.

J is TRBJ2-7 and V is TRBV12-3 or TRBV12-4; D uncertain. With 5 bases removed from V and 7 bases from J, the gap between germline ends came to 12 bases. The CDR3 runs 12 residues. Here the CDR3 DNA reads TGTGCCAGCAGTCTAGGGCCCCGTGAGCAGTACTTC. Its translation: CASSLGPREQYF.

V usage is TRBV2 and J usage is TRBJ1-2; no clear D gene. Germline-derived CDR1 and CDR2 are SNHLY and FYNNEI. This CDR3 is built from 12 residues. The V end lost 10 bases, the J end lost 7 bases, and 16 bases lay between the germline ends. The CDR3 is CATQMEQLGYTF. Here the CDR3 DNA reads TGTGCCACTCAGATGGAGCAGCTTGGCTACACCTTC.

This chain joins TRBV2 and TRBJ1-6; unclear D gene. V was clipped by 0 bases and J by 7 bases, with 13 bases between them. Germline assignment: CDR1 SNHLY and CDR2 FYNNEI. This CDR3 contains 16 residues. CDR3 DNA sequence: TGTGCCAGCAGTGAAGCCGGCGTACCCGTAAATTCACCCCTCCACTTT. Translating it yields CASSEAGVPVNSPLHF.

Notes on this clone: Other DNA sequences in this specimen translate into the identical CDR3. The chain employs TRBV7-9 and TRBJ1-1; TRBD1 is a possible D gene (5 bases). The CDR3 has 13 amino acids. V lost 4 bases, J lost 4 bases, and 10 bases lay in between. Germline V gene sequence: CDR1 SEHNR, CDR2 FQNEAQ (reference sequence). The CDR3, as DNA: TGTGCCAGCAGCTCTCTCGGGGGCACTGAAGCTTTCTTT. Residues: CASSSLGGTEAFF. Together with reference TRBV7-9 and TRBJ1-1, the CDR3 gives the full variable domain: DTGVSQNPRHKITKRGQNVTFRCDPISEHNRLYWYRQTLGQGPEFLTYFQNEAQLEKSRLLSDRFSAERPKGSFSTLEIQRTEQGDSAMYLCASSSLGGTEAFFGQGTRLTVV.

This clone was observed a few times. The gene calls are TRBV5-6 and TRBJ2-5, with unresolved D. CDR1 SGHDT and CDR2 YYEEEE come from the germline V gene. The length of the CDR3 is 16 residues. V lost 0 bases to trimming and J lost 3 bases, with 15 bases between them. CDR3 sequence (DNA): TGTGCCAGCAGCTTGGGGTCTGGGGTAGCCGAAGAGACCCAGTACTTC. Encoded protein: CASSLGSGVAEETQYF. The variable domain in full, completed from reference TRBV5-6 and TRBJ2-5, reads DAGVTQSPTHLIKTRGQQVTLRCSPKSGHDTVSWYQQALGQGPQFIFQYYEEEERQRGNFPDRFSGHQFPNYSSELNVNALLLGDSALYLCASSLGSGVAEETQYFGPGTRLLVL.

The V and J genes are TRBV6-4 and TRBJ1-2, with 8 bases fitting TRBD1. The ends lost 6 bases at V and 0 bases at J; junction bases unmatched: 3. CDR1 and CDR2 (germline): MRHNA, SNTAGT. CDR3 size: 14 residues. DNA of the CDR3: TGTGCCAGCAGCGCGGACAGGGCTAACTATGGCTACACCTTC. It specifies CASSADRANYGYTF.